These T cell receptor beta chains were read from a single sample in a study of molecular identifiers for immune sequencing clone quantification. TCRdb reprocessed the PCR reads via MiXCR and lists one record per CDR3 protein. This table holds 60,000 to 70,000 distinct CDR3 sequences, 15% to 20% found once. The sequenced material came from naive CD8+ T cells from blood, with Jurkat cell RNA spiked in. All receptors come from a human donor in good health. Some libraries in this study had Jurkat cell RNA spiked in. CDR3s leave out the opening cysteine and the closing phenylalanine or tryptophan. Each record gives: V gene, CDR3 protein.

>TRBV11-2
ASSLYLAGGPGDEQF
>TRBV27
ASREGIWNEQF
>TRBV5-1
ASSLASMTGLGEKLF
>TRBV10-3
AITSRDTDQPPH
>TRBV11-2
ASSYNEQF
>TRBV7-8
ASSLGGTSGSWFYEQY
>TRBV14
ASSPPLALSSYNEQF
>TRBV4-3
ASSQSSGRAHEQF
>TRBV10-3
AISRGTALPLNYGYT
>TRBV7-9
ASSLAKNGELL
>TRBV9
ASSRWGEGNEQF
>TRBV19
ASSHELAGPETQY
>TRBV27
ASSGLHEQY